This T cell receptor beta chain was obtained from a study of blood T cells in healthy people across ages. With a J-beta primer mix and a sample-barcoded 5' primer, a second PCR ran roughly 6 to 12 cycles. TCRdb reprocessed the 5' RACE reads with MiXCR, giving one entry per CDR3 protein. Of over 500,000 distinct CDR3 sequences in the sample, about 25% were seen once. CDR1 and CDR2 from the germline V gene are LGHNA and YNFKEQ. V was pared by 0 bases and J by 3 bases, with 5 bases of the junction left unmatched. The CDR3 has 16 amino acids. This sample also appeared in a second study, on T cells of mothers and their children. That study adds: There was no detection of any persistent microchimeric T cell clones.

Sample: blood. The receptor was isolated from a boy between 2 and 10 years old in good health. The V and J genes are TRBV4-2 and TRBJ2-5, with TRBD2 matching 9 bases. The CDR3: CASSQEVLAGKETQYF. The CDR3 DNA sequence: TGTGCCAGCAGCCAAGAGGTTCTAGCGGGGAAAGAGACCCAGTACTTC.